The 7 T cell receptor beta chains in this list originate from one sample, sequenced in a study of blood T cell repertoires in COVID-19. Sequencing was performed with immunoSEQ multiplex PCR; in TCRdb, only in-frame clones are kept and a portion is missing. The sample lists 150,000 to 180,000 clones; around four fifths were seen once. The specimen was peripheral blood. Source of these receptors: a woman older than 75 with acute or convalescent COVID-19.

The CDR3 region has the DNA TGTGCCAGTAGTATGCCCAGGCAGAGCAATCAGCCCCAGCATTTT. This codes for CASSMPRQSNQPQHF. V and J are TRBV19 and TRBJ1-5, with D unclear. CDR1 is LNHDA and CDR2 is SQIVND in the germline V gene (reference sequence). The CDR3 spans 15 residues. Between the trimmed V and J ends, which lost 3 bases and 1 base, there was a span of 10 bases. Full variable domain (outside the CDR3, taken from reference TRBV19 and TRBJ1-5): DGGITQSPKYLFRKEGQNVTLSCEQNLNHDAMYWYRQDPGQGLRLIYYSQIVNDFQKGDIAEGYSVSREKKESFPLTVTSAQKNPTAFYLCASSMPRQSNQPQHFGDGTRLSIL.

This rearrangement joins TRBV18 to TRBJ2-6; D might be TRBD2 (6 bases). The ends were cut back, 5 bases at V and 0 bases at J, with 14 bases in the middle. The CDR3 contains 17 residues. Per the germline V gene, CDR1 is KGHSH and CDR2 is LQKENI. The CDR3 nucleotides are TGTGCCAGCTCATCCGGGACTCCCATCTCTGGGGCCAACGTCCTGACTTTC. Translation gives CASSSGTPISGANVLTF.

The chain employs TRBV25-1 and TRBJ2-5; D is possibly TRBD2 (5 bases). The CDR3 is made up of 16 amino acids. From germline, CDR1 is MGHDK and CDR2 SYGVNS. Trimming shortened V by 2 bases and J by 1 base, and 14 bases separated the two germline ends. Here the CDR3 reads CASSEARAGVQETQYF. In DNA, the CDR3 is TGTGCCAGCAGTGAAGCGAGGGCAGGAGTCCAAGAGACCCAGTACTTC. Drawing the rest from reference TRBV25-1 and TRBJ2-5, the complete variable domain is EADIYQTPRYLVIGTGKKITLECSQTMGHDKMYWYQQDPGMELHLIHYSYGVNSTEKGDLSSESTVSRIRTEHFPLTLESARPSHTSQYLCASSEARAGVQETQYFGPGTRLLVL.

The V gene is TRBV9, the J gene TRBJ1-2; 7 nucleotides agree with TRBD1. The germline CDR1 and CDR2 sequences are SGDLS and YYNGEE. Trimming removed 3 bases from V and 4 bases from J; junction bases left unmatched: 3. This CDR3 region has 13 residues. CDR3 in amino acids: CASSAGTAYGYTF. Here the CDR3 DNA reads TGTGCCAGCAGCGCTGGGACAGCCTATGGCTACACCTTC.

The rearrangement links TRBV12-5 to TRBJ2-3; 14 bases align to TRBD2. V lost 5 bases to trimming and J lost 4 bases; unmatched junction nucleotides: 8. CDR1 and CDR2 (germline): LGHNT, FRNRAP. The CDR3 is 17 residues long. The CDR3 loop is CASGPRLAGGVADTQYF. The CDR3 DNA sequence: TGTGCTAGTGGTCCCCGACTAGCGGGAGGGGTGGCAGATACGCAGTATTTT.

The chain uses TRBV7-2 and TRBJ2-1; TRBD2 matches 11 bases. V lost 1 base, J lost 8 bases, and 1 base stayed unmatched. Germline assignment: CDR1 SGHTA and CDR2 FQGNSA. This CDR3 is built from 14 residues. This chain's CDR3 is CASSLELAGDEQFF. CDR3 nucleotides: TGTGCCAGCAGCTTAGAACTAGCGGGGGATGAGCAGTTCTTC.

This chain joins TRBV18 and TRBJ2-1, with a tentative D call TRBD2 (5 bases). The germline V and J ends were trimmed by 6 bases and 0 bases, with 15 bases remaining between them. CDR1 and CDR2 (germline): KGHSH, LQKENI. CDR3 length: 16 amino acids. In DNA form, the CDR3 reads TGTGCCAGCTCCCCTCCGAGAGGGAGCTCCTACAATGAGCAGTTCTTC. This encodes CASSPPRGSSYNEQFF. The variable domain in full, completed from reference TRBV18 and TRBJ2-1, reads NAGVMQNPRHLVRRRGQEARLRCSPMKGHSHVYWYRQLPEEGLKFMVYLQKENIIDESGMPKERFSAEFPKEGPSILRIQQVVRGDSAAYFCASSPPRGSSYNEQFFGPGTRLTVL.